This T cell receptor (beta chain) was identified during a study of regulatory T cells in long-lasting Graves disease. Study-wide findings and caveats: TRBV28, TRBJ1-2 and TRBJ2-5 were favored in persistent disease.

Both iRepertoire HTBI primers and Arm-PCR of CDR3 regions were used to build the TCR beta libraries. TCRdb re-analysed the multiplex PCR reads in MiXCR, keeping a single row per CDR3 protein. The sample gives 400,000 to 500,000 distinct CDR3 sequences, less than 25% of which show up once; 7.8% is in the top ten. Points on this clonotype: What it recognizes is unknown.

The sample's time point: persistent/refractory GD, antithyroid drugs over 5 years with positive TRAb. The authors made the TCR library using RNA they extracted from PBMCs. Graves' disease diagnosis was established per American Thyroid Association guidelines. Staff took roughly 9.6 milliliters of peripheral blood and put it into EDTA tubes. The V end lost 2 bases, the J end lost 0 bases, and 20 bases lay between the germline ends. The CDR3 is made up of 18 amino acids. The germline V gene encodes CDR1 MNHEY and CDR2 SVGEGT. This receptor was taken from a female donor with Graves disease. The material sequenced was peripheral blood mononuclear cells (PBMCs), taken when the disease was refractory, from a patient treated with antithyroid drugs. V usage is TRBV6-2 or TRBV6-3 and J usage is TRBJ2-7; TRBD1 or TRBD2 may be the D gene (6 bases each). The DNA of the CDR3 is TGTGCCAGCAGTTACGCAGGGACATTCGCGCGGGGCTCCTACGAGCAGTACTTC. This translates into CASSYAGTFARGSYEQYF.